This T cell receptor beta chain was obtained from a study of cytomegalovirus exposure and HLA in healthy donors. On the study more broadly: The 90 to 150 validation repertoires used a platform that matched the one used for the approximately 610 first-cohort repertoires, as a later analysis reported. Study-level points and caveats: Researchers catalogued under 200 TCR beta chains as cytomegalovirus-associated. Specific recognition of CMV antigens was confirmed in vitro for a few chains (all CMV-associated).

Separate from the roughly 630-subject first cohort was the roughly 130-subject validation cohort, to which the donors belonged. CDR1 is SGHDT, CDR2 YYEEEE, per germline. With 5 bases clipped from V and 0 bases from J, the junction kept 8 bases outside the gene matches. CDR3 length: 16 residues. The table came from immunoSEQ multiplex PCR; TCRdb's copy has only in-frame clones and leaves some out. The data hold 100,000 to 150,000 clones, with roughly 89% observed a single time. For this clone: Antigen: not known.

The chain employs TRBV5-6 and TRBJ2-5; 9 positions match TRBD1. The sequencing sample was made of PBMCs. The TCR was taken from a woman aged 18-35 years in good health and CMV-seronegative. CDR3 loop: CASSLPGQGNQETQYF. In DNA, the CDR3 is TGTGCCAGCAGTCTGCCGGGACAGGGAAACCAAGAGACCCAGTACTTC.